Below, one T cell receptor (beta chain) is given with its context. Its specificity is unknown. A process of 5'RACE template switching, which added a universal primer site and UMIs, was used to make TCR cDNA. TCRdb processed the 5' RACE reads anew with MiXCR; each CDR3 protein has one entry. The data contain 90,000 to 130,000 distinct CDR3 sequences, approximately 8.4% of them seen just once; the ten biggest clones take up about 25%. This entry belongs to a study of T cells after yellow fever vaccination. General study findings and limits: A small share of clonotypes appeared in both CD4 and CD8 compartments. Contaminating bulk clonotypes could be abundant in FACS-sorted repertoires. When the response was secondary, it was weaker but reached its peak faster, day 5 versus 15.

The CDR3 extends over 16 amino acids. The germline CDR1 and CDR2 sequences are SQVTM and ANQGSEA. Germline trimming cut 1 base from V and 1 base from J; bases unmatched to any gene: 7. This sequence originates from a man younger than 45 who received the YFV17D yellow fever vaccine. Material: CD8+ T cells sorted from PBMCs, obtained 45 days after the yellow fever booster vaccination. This chain connects TRBV29-1 to TRBJ2-1; 7 bases are a match to TRBD1. The CDR3 loop reads CSVEGDSLRSYNEQFF. CDR3 DNA sequence: TGCAGCGTTGAAGGGGACAGCCTACGGTCCTACAATGAGCAGTTCTTC.